This TCR beta chain was sequenced in a study of blood T cell repertoires in COVID-19 (dated by TCRdb to 2020 to 2022). About the investigation overall: Samples from collaborators originated in the United States, Italy and Spain and spanned both the acute and convalescent phases of COVID-19. The prospective study material was composed of cDNA or gDNA derived from T cells, B-cell-depleted T cells, or PBMCs. Deeply sampled blood TCRbeta repertoires from subjects exposed to, actively infected with, or recovered from COVID-19 were included in the dataset. The repertoires were released in a freely available public database intended as a resource for research on the immune response to SARS-CoV-2. The samples were drawn from the first 160 participants of the ongoing ImmuneRACE study and from over 950 subjects provided by 6 global collaborators. The sample metadata nearly always contained a de-identified subject ID, COVID-19 status, age in years and sex. Where available, HLA class I and class II types were taken from metadata supplied by the sample provider and were not determined by assay-based typing.

Whole blood was collected in K2EDTA tubes by collaborating institutions according to the institutions' own protocols. Collaborator samples were shipped for TCRbeta analysis as frozen whole blood, isolated PBMCs, or DNA extracted from either sample type. On this clone: The antigen it binds to is not known. No much larger clonotype is one base removed from it; base qualities were not supplied.

The investigation overall reported the following: How much clinical and demographic metadata was included differed by source and by participant, and the metadata was provided uncurated.

Based on the germline V gene, the CDR1 and CDR2 sequences are MGHRA and YSYEKL. The CDR3 has 17 amino acids, counting the end cysteine and phenylalanine. Kept here is only the CDR3 DNA, which spans 51 bases and is read in frame from base 1. V and J are trimmed by 1 base and 5 bases, and the gene matches miss 7 bases of the junction. TCRbeta CDR3 regions were amplified from genomic DNA by means of the immunoSEQ Assay, a bias-controlled multiplex PCR. From the authors' description of their analysis: The number of nucleated cells in each sample was estimated by amplification of reference gene primers within the assay. Sequence reads were collapsed and filtered to measure the absolute abundance of every unique TCRbeta CDR3 rearrangement. Productive Simpson clonality was computed per sample as the square root of Simpson's diversity index over productive rearrangements. In its TCRdb copy, this immuneACCESS table keeps in-frame sequences only and misses some clones. Where compared with another copy, unresolved V genes explain less than half of these, and the others have no known cause. V, J and clone size reflect that table, while D and trimming were determined from the DNA. Across this sample there are tens of thousands of clones, with 80% seen only once. The top ten clonotypes cover under 5.5% of the sample.

This receptor was identified in a woman aged 70-85 years with acute or convalescent COVID-19. Sequenced: peripheral blood. The chain links TRBV4-1 with TRBJ2-3; 12 bases in between match TRBD2. Here is the DNA: TGCGCCAGCAGCCAAGTGCTAGCGGGGGGGCGTGTAGATACGCAGTATTTT. Protein translation: CASSQVLAGGRVDTQYF.